This is a list of T cell receptor beta chains from one sample in a study of shared clonotypes between healthy human individuals. The method was immunoSEQ multiplex PCR; TCRdb's version includes in-frame clones alone and lacks a portion of them. The sample includes about 2 million clones, 85% to 95% seen only once; the top ten take approximately 0.13%. The sample was naive CD4+ T cells sorted from blood. Receptors originate from a man aged 18 to 29 in good health. Both conserved end residues are part of each CDR3. A D gene is named only where the DNA matches it firmly. Expanded clones are given a class, and other clones once, few, many or no size at all.

D gene | J gene | clone size | V gene | CDR3 protein | CDR3 DNA
NA | TRBJ2-7 | NA | TRBV7-9 | CASSLASVREQYF | TGTGCCAGCAGCCTCGCCTCGGTTCGGGAGCAGTACTTC
NA | TRBJ2-3 | NA | TRBV5-4 | CASSFAGSLPDTQYF | TGTGCCAGCAGCTTCGCAGGAAGTTTGCCAGATACGCAGTATTTT
NA | TRBJ1-6 | NA | TRBV5-1 | CASSAQGSRTNSPLHF | TGCGCCAGCAGCGCACAGGGCTCCCGGACTAATTCACCCCTCCACTTT
TRBD1 | TRBJ2-3 | NA | TRBV11-3 | CASSFGTGIGDTQYF | TGTGCCAGCAGCTTCGGGACAGGGATAGGGGATACGCAGTATTTT
NA | TRBJ2-2 | NA | TRBV18 | CASSLNGGPNTGELFF | TGTGCCAGCTCACTGAATGGAGGACCGAACACCGGGGAGCTGTTTTTT
NA | TRBJ2-5 | NA | TRBV4-1 | CASSRLGLQTQYF | TGCGCCAGCAGCCGACTTGGGCTCCAGACCCAGTACTTC
NA | TRBJ2-2 | NA | TRBV7-6 | CASSPRDSVANTGELFF | TGTGCCAGCAGCCCGCGGGACTCGGTTGCGAACACCGGGGAGCTGTTTTTT
TRBD2 | TRBJ2-1 | NA | TRBV28 | CASSARPSGLYYNEQFF | TGTGCCAGCAGTGCCCGCCCTAGCGGCCTCTACTACAATGAGCAGTTCTTC
NA | TRBJ1-2 | NA | TRBV25-1 | CASSELGSDYTF | TGTGCCAGCAGTGAATTAGGGTCCGACTACACCTTC
NA | TRBJ2-5 | NA | TRBV29-1 | CSVGQLQETQYF | TGCAGCGTTGGACAGTTACAAGAGACCCAGTACTTC
NA | TRBJ1-1 | NA | TRBV5-1 | CASSLDMNTEAFF | TGCGCCAGCAGCTTGGATATGAACACTGAAGCTTTCTTT
NA | TRBJ1-1 | NA | TRBV20-1 | CITGAGTEAFF | TGCATCACGGGGGCTGGCACTGAAGCTTTCTTT
TRBD2 | TRBJ2-7 | NA | TRBV5-1 | CASSLGLAVMEQYF | TGCGCCAGCAGCTTGGGACTAGCGGTGATGGAGCAGTACTTC
TRBD2 | TRBJ2-1 | NA | TRBV7-8 | CASSLGASGINNEQFF | TGTGCCAGCAGCTTAGGGGCTAGCGGGATAAACAATGAGCAGTTCTTC
NA | TRBJ1-1 | once | TRBV4-1 | CASSQPDRITIEAFF | TGCGCCAGCAGCCAACCTGACAGGATTACCATTGAAGCTTTCTTT
NA | TRBJ1-5 | NA | TRBV5-1 | CASSLDGGGNQPQHF | TGCGCCAGCAGCTTGGATGGGGGTGGTAATCAGCCCCAGCATTTT
TRBD2 | TRBJ2-2 | NA | TRBV5-6 | CASSLARGGVHGELFF | TGTGCCAGCAGCTTGGCTAGGGGAGGGGTCCACGGGGAGCTGTTTTTT
NA | TRBJ2-1 | NA | TRBV5-1 | CASSFLTGAGYNEQFF | TGCGCCAGCAGCTTTCTAACGGGGGCAGGGTACAATGAGCAGTTCTTC
NA | TRBJ2-1 | NA | TRBV5-1 | CASSPSQNFYNEQFF | TGCGCCAGCAGCCCCAGCCAAAATTTCTACAATGAGCAGTTCTTC
NA | TRBJ2-1 | NA | TRBV7-9 | CASSLWRSSYNEQFF | TGTGCCAGCAGCTTATGGAGGAGCTCCTACAATGAGCAGTTCTTC
NA | TRBJ1-4 | NA | TRBV2 | CASSRRNSGNEKLFF | TGTGCCAGCAGTAGGAGGAACAGTGGAAATGAAAAACTGTTTTTT
NA | TRBJ2-7 | NA | TRBV2 | CASSGGWPYEQYF | TGTGCCAGCAGTGGGGGGTGGCCCTACGAGCAGTACTTC
NA | TRBJ1-1 | NA | TRBV5-4 | CASSYQLNTEAFF | TGTGCCAGCAGCTACCAGCTGAACACTGAAGCTTTCTTT
NA | TRBJ1-2 | NA | TRBV25-1 | CASSVGYGYTF | TGTGCCAGCAGTGTCGGGTATGGCTACACCTTC
NA | TRBJ2-1 | once | TRBV7-8 | CASRPGTSADGEQFF | TGTGCCAGCAGACCCGGGACTTCCGCCGATGGTGAGCAGTTCTTC
TRBD2 | TRBJ2-5 | few | TRBV30 | CASTGGGMETQYF | TGTGCCTCGACGGGCGGGGGGATGGAGACCCAGTACTTC
NA | TRBJ1-4 | NA | TRBV30 | CAWRLQGEKLFF | TGTGCCTGGAGACTACAGGGCGAAAAACTGTTTTTT
NA | TRBJ2-7 | NA | TRBV28 | CASSSPPSYEQYF | TGTGCCAGCAGTTCGCCCCCCTCCTACGAGCAGTACTTC
NA | TRBJ1-6 | once | TRBV10-3 | CATKGGPGSPLHF | TGTGCCACCAAGGGGGGACCTGGTTCACCCCTCCACTTT
TRBD1 | TRBJ1-2 | NA | TRBV18 | CASSPPFGDRRGYTF | TGTGCCAGCTCACCACCGTTCGGGGACAGGAGGGGCTACACCTTC
TRBD1 | TRBJ1-1 | NA | TRBV30 | CAWSITGVGTEAFF | TGTGCCTGGAGTATAACAGGGGTGGGCACTGAAGCTTTCTTT